The clone carrying this T cell receptor (beta chain) was recorded only once. V lost 0 bases and J 7 bases, leaving 10 bases between the germline ends. This CDR3 region has 13 residues. Germline V lookup: CDR1 SGHRS, CDR2 YFSETQ. These data originate in a study of blood T cell repertoires in COVID-19. As for the study in general: Nucleic acid was either cDNA or gDNA, and it came from T cells, B-cell-depleted T cells, or PBMCs.

Cohorts were assigned according to the clinical history that participants reported. In the original workflow: Amplified reference gene primers provided the basis for estimating nucleated cell counts. The method was immunoSEQ multiplex PCR; TCRdb's version includes in-frame clones alone and lacks a portion of them. Clonal size and the V and J genes are those of that table, whereas D and trimming came from the DNA. The sample holds 150,000 to 200,000 clones; around 79% are singletons and the top ten take 9.5% to 12%. The specimen was PBMCs or T cells enriched from blood (not recorded which). This chain connects TRBV5-1 to TRBJ1-1, with D tentatively TRBD1 (5 bases). The clonotype comes from a man aged 50-60 years who had recovered from COVID-19. The CDR3 sequence: CASSLAGVGEAFF. The CDR3, as DNA: TGCGCCAGCAGCTTGGCGGGGGTTGGTGAAGCTTTCTTT.